The source of this T cell receptor (beta chain) is a study of cytomegalovirus exposure and HLA in healthy donors. Study-level background: Falling in the Caucasian-associated ancestry cluster were roughly 80% of approximately 410 genotyped donors.

General study points: It has been reported that TCR beta sequences accurately predicted the HLA-A and HLA-B alleles of most subjects. Sequencing depth roughly uniform across donors was assumed in presence/absence analyses. Cytomegalovirus status, reportedly, was diagnosed with high specificity and sensitivity by the classifier.

Comment on this clone: Its target is not known.

This CDR3 comprises 15 residues. The germline gives CDR1 SGHTA, CDR2 FQGNSA. Trimming cost V 4 bases and J 4 bases, with 14 bases left between them. This PCR relied on a set of 60 Vbeta primers and 13 Jbeta primers. Assay: immunoSEQ multiplex PCR; the TCRdb copy retains only in-frame clones and omits some. The sample records 200,000 to 250,000 clones, 77% being singletons. This chain connects TRBV7-2 to TRBJ1-3; a possible D gene is TRBD1 (6 bases). What was sequenced was PBMCs. This clonotype originated in a woman aged 55-75 years in good health and CMV-seropositive. The CDR3 DNA reads as TGTGCCAGCAGCTCGACCGGACAGAGGGGAAACACCATATATTTT. Protein product: CASSSTGQRGNTIYF.